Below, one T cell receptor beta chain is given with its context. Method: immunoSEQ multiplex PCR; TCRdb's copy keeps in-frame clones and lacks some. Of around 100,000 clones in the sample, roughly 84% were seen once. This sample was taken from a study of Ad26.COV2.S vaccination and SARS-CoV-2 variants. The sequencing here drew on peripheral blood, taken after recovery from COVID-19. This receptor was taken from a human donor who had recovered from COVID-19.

The CDR3 coding sequence is TGTGCCATCAGTGTTACTGGGGGCGGGAGCTACACCTTC. It codes for CAISVTGGGSYTF. This chain links TRBV10-3 with TRBJ1-2; tentatively, D is TRBD1 (6 bases). Trimming shortened V by 4 bases and J by 9 bases, and 15 bases separated the two germline ends. This CDR3 contains 13 residues. CDR1 is ENHRY and CDR2 is SYGVKD in the germline V gene.